The TCR beta chain under discussion was sequenced for a study of shared clonotypes between healthy human individuals. V shed 2 bases, J shed 7 bases, and the junction held 13 bases outside the gene matches. CDR3 length: 16 residues. CDR1 is SGHAT, CDR2 FQNNGV, per germline. Only in-frame clones appear in the TCRdb table, and some are missing; sequencing was by immunoSEQ multiplex PCR. Seen here are 2 million to 2.5 million clones, 85% to 95% observed once, and the top ten hold more than 0.1%. This clone was observed many times. V gene TRBV11-2 combines with J gene TRBJ2-7; the match to TRBD1 covers 8 bases. This sequence originates from a man younger than 35 in good health. The sample consisted of naive CD4+ T cells sorted from blood. Specified subset: CD45RA+ positively selected. CDR3: CASSLHIEDRVGEQYF. The CDR3 nucleotides read TGTGCCAGCAGCTTACACATCGAGGACAGGGTGGGAGAGCAGTACTTC. Using reference TRBV11-2 and TRBJ2-7 for the parts outside the CDR3, the full variable domain is EAGVAQSPRYKIIEKRQSVAFWCNPISGHATLYWYQQILGQGPKLLIQFQNNGVVDDSQLPKDRFSAERLKGVDSTLKIQPAKLEDSAVYLCASSLHIEDRVGEQYFGPGTRLTVT.